A single sample is the source of the 27 T cell receptor beta chains below, sequenced in a study of T cells expressing NK-cell markers. No DNA is given; TCRdb re-called the 5' RACE reads and lists each CDR3 protein once. Its table records 550,000 or so distinct CDR3 sequences. Sequenced: blood T cells: a sorted CD56 or NKG2C T cell subset, CD4+ or CD8+ T cells, or bulk PBMC T cells (not recorded which). The receptors derive from a man younger than 35 in good health.

The gene calls are TRBV29-1 and TRBJ1-4. The CDR3 length is 13 residues. The germline V gene has CDR1 SQVTM and CDR2 ANQGSEA. The CDR3 sequence is CSAGAPTNEKLFF.

The chain carries TRBV6-2 or TRBV6-3 and TRBJ2-1; TCRdb calls TRBD2, which cannot be checked without DNA. Germline CDR1 and CDR2: MNHEY and SVGEGT. This CDR3 has 18 amino acids. Here the CDR3 reads CASSYKILVEFPYNEQFF.

V usage is TRBV19 and J usage is TRBJ2-1. The CDR3 totals 13 residues. Germline-derived CDR1 and CDR2 are LNHDA and SQIVND (reference sequence). This chain's CDR3 is CASGSSSYNEQFF.

The gene calls are TRBV25-1 and TRBJ2-1; TCRdb designates TRBD2, a call that cannot be tested without DNA. This CDR3 is 17 amino acids long. The germline V gene has CDR1 MGHDK and CDR2 SYGVNS. CDR3 residues: CASSEYEGTSGHNEQFF.

The chain carries TRBV7-2 and TRBJ2-2; the D call from TCRdb, TRBD2, cannot be confirmed without DNA. This CDR3 region has 17 residues. Germline loops: CDR1 SGHTA, CDR2 FQGNSA. The CDR3 is CASSPRTSGANTGELFF.

This CDR3 reads CASGSGQPYGYTF. The V call is TRBV5-1, the J call TRBJ1-2; checking the TCRdb D call of TRBD1 is not possible without DNA. CDR3 length: 13 residues. Germline V CDR1 and CDR2: SGHRS, YFSETQ. The full variable domain, with the rest looked up from reference TRBV5-1 and TRBJ1-2, is KAGVTQTPRYLIKTRGQQVTLSCSPISGHRSVSWYQQTPGQGLQFLFEYFSETQRNKGNFPGRFSGRQFSNSRSEMNVSTLELGDSALYLCASGSGQPYGYTFGSGTRLTVV.

This sequence joins TRBV6-5 and TRBJ1-2; the TCRdb call, TRBD1, lacks DNA for checking. In germline, CDR1 is MNHEY, CDR2 SVGAGI. The CDR3 spans 15 residues. The CDR3 loop is CASSYGIGGLYGYTF.

The V and J genes are TRBV30 and TRBJ2-3; with no DNA, the TCRdb D assignment of TRBD1 cannot be verified. Germline V lookup: CDR1 GTSNPN, CDR2 SVGIG (reference sequence). This CDR3 contains 15 residues. CDR3 sequence: CAWKGVGESTDTQYF.

The chain joins TRBV6-1 to TRBJ2-3; TCRdb calls TRBD1, which cannot be checked without DNA. The germline gives CDR1 MNHNS, CDR2 SASEGT. The CDR3 extends over 17 amino acids. The CDR3 loop is CASIQRIGTTAPDTQYF.

The J gene is TRBJ2-5, the V gene TRBV25-1; TCRdb names TRBD2, which stays unverified in the absence of DNA. CDR3 length equals 13 residues. Germline values: CDR1 MGHDK, CDR2 SYGVNS. CDR3 sequence reads: CASMLAGVETQYF. The whole variable domain, filled in from reference TRBV25-1 and TRBJ2-5, reads EADIYQTPRYLVIGTGKKITLECSQTMGHDKMYWYQQDPGMELHLIHYSYGVNSTEKGDLSSESTVSRIRTEHFPLTLESARPSHTSQYLCASMLAGVETQYFGPGTRLLVL.

The chain links TRBV7-6 to TRBJ2-7; the TRBD2 assignment by TCRdb is unverifiable without DNA. Germline V gives CDR1 SGHVS, CDR2 FNYEAQ. The CDR3 is 17 amino acids. The CDR3 loop reads CASSLGGWREGLNEQYF.

CDR3 in amino acids: CASSSRDRYTEAFF. The chain couples TRBV18 to TRBJ1-1. Germline CDR1 and CDR2: KGHSH and LQKENI. The length of the CDR3 is 14 residues.

The rearrangement uses TRBV4-3 and TRBJ2-1; the TCRdb D gene call, TRBD2, has no DNA to confirm it. CDR3 size: 15 residues. CDR1 and CDR2 (germline): LGHNA, YSLEER. The CDR3 reads CASSRVLRDYNEQFF.

V gene TRBV12-3 or TRBV12-4 combines with J gene TRBJ2-1; checking the TCRdb D call of TRBD2 is not possible without DNA. The CDR3 contains 13 residues. CDR3 sequence reads: CARRGLHRYEQFF.

The CDR3 reads CASSQDRPGEQYF. V is TRBV4-3 and J is TRBJ2-7; TCRdb gives TRBD1 as the D gene, but with no DNA this cannot be confirmed. Per the germline V gene, CDR1 is LGHNA and CDR2 is YSLEER. The CDR3 is 13 residues long.

The chain is built from TRBV12-3 or TRBV12-4 and TRBJ1-3. CDR3 size: 13 residues. CDR3 amino acids: CASSLVRGNTIYF.

CDR3 in amino acids: CSVNFRGPADTQYF. V is TRBV29-1 and J is TRBJ2-3; there is no DNA to check the TCRdb D call of TRBD1. Germline lookup yields CDR1 SQVTM and CDR2 ANQGSEA. CDR3 length: 14 residues.

This rearrangement joins TRBV12-3 or TRBV12-4 to TRBJ2-4; with no DNA, the TCRdb D assignment of TRBD2 cannot be verified. The CDR3 spans 15 residues. The CDR3 loop reads CASSLEGGVKNIQYF.

The rearrangement uses TRBV7-2 and TRBJ2-7; TCRdb gives TRBD2 as the D gene, but with no DNA this cannot be confirmed. Germline CDR1 reads SGHTA; CDR2 reads FQGNSA. The CDR3 is made up of 15 amino acids. The CDR3 sequence is CASRGLLREGSEQYF.

V and J are TRBV3-1 and TRBJ2-3; TCRdb calls TRBD2, which cannot be checked without DNA. Germline CDR1 reads LGHDT; CDR2 reads YNNKEL (reference sequence). The length of the CDR3 is 17 residues. The CDR3: CASSQDSGRFSTDTQYF.

The V and J genes are TRBV4-2 and TRBJ2-4; the D call from TCRdb, TRBD2, cannot be confirmed without DNA. CDR3 length: 20 amino acids. Germline V gene data show CDR1 as LGHNA and CDR2 as YNFKEQ. CDR3 sequence: CASSPEELRDLSLAKNIQYF.

The chain combines TRBV25-1 with TRBJ1-4. In germline, CDR1 is MGHDK, CDR2 SYGVNS. The CDR3 is 14 residues long. The chain's CDR3 is CASSDSATNEKLFF.

The V gene is TRBV10-3, the J gene TRBJ2-7; TCRdb returns TRBD1, unconfirmable since there is no DNA. The CDR3 length is 14 residues. Germline values: CDR1 ENHRY, CDR2 SYGVKD. This CDR3 reads CAIKVGQGMAEQYF.

The chain combines TRBV6-5 with TRBJ2-4; TCRdb names TRBD2, which stays unverified in the absence of DNA. Germline-derived CDR1 and CDR2 are MNHEY and SVGAGI. The CDR3 extends over 16 amino acids. CDR3 residues: CASSYNGREAENIQYF.

The chain recombines TRBV7-9 with TRBJ2-2; TCRdb gives TRBD1 as the D gene, but with no DNA this cannot be confirmed. The CDR3 length is 12 residues. In germline, CDR1 is SEHNR, CDR2 FQNEAQ (reference sequence). The CDR3 region is CAAQGFTGELFF.

The CDR3 sequence is CASSSRTSGRGNEQFF. The rearrangement joins TRBV28 to TRBJ2-1; TCRdb indicates TRBD2, and absent DNA this call remains unverified. This CDR3 is 16 amino acids long. Germline CDR1 is MDHEN and CDR2 is SYDVKM.

The V and J genes are TRBV9 and TRBJ2-5; the D call from TCRdb, TRBD2, cannot be confirmed without DNA. This CDR3 region has 15 residues. Germline lookup yields CDR1 SGDLS and CDR2 YYNGEE. CDR3 loop: CASSVDRGIQETQYF.